This T cell receptor beta chain is from a study of OX40 agonist ivuxolimab in advanced cancers. The table came from immunoSEQ multiplex PCR; TCRdb's copy has only in-frame clones and leaves some out. The sample comprises over 75,000 clones, about 90% of which are singletons, and about 1.5% rests with the top ten. Germline V gene lookup returns CDR1 SGHNT and CDR2 YENEEA. The CDR3 consists of 15 residues. V shed 5 bases, J shed 2 bases, and the junction held 6 bases outside the gene matches. This specimen was CD4+ or CD8+ T cells sorted from blood, taken in a trial of the OX40 agonist ivuxolimab. The J gene is TRBJ2-7, the V gene TRBV11-3, with TRBD2 identical over 10 bases. This sequence originates from an adult with an advanced solid tumor such as melanoma, head and neck, liver or kidney cancer. The CDR3 loop is CASSPGLAETYEQYF. For the CDR3, the DNA is TGTGCCAGCAGCCCTGGACTAGCGGAAACCTACGAGCAGTACTTC.